The 20 T cell receptor beta chains reported below all come from one sample, sequenced in a study of molecular identifiers for immune sequencing clone quantification. One entry per CDR3 protein results from TCRdb running MiXCR on the PCR reads. The repertoire holds about 60,000 distinct CDR3 sequences, with around a fifth as singletons. What was sequenced was naive CD8+ T cells from blood, with Jurkat cell RNA spiked in. Subset meaning: FACS-sorted CD8+CD4-CCR7+CD45RA+ naive T cells. Receptors originate from a human donor in good health. Some libraries in this study had Jurkat cell RNA spiked in.

This clonotype was seen many times. The CDR3, as DNA: TGCAGTGCTAGAGATCTGGGACAGGGGGGCAATCAGCCCCAGCATTTT. Amino acids: CSARDLGQGGNQPQHF. The chain carries TRBV20-1 and TRBJ1-5, with 11 bases lining up with TRBD1. Germline trimming cut 0 bases from V and 2 bases from J; bases unmatched to any gene: 3. CDR1 DFQATT and CDR2 SNEGSKA come from the germline V gene (reference sequence). The CDR3 length is 16 residues.

In this sample, this clonotype turned up a few times. V and J are TRBV12-5 and TRBJ2-1; no reliable D call. V was pared by 5 bases and J by 8 bases, with 7 bases between. Germline CDR1 LGHNT, CDR2 FRNRAP. The CDR3 sequence is 11 residues long. In DNA form, the CDR3 reads TGTGCTAGTGGTCCCGGCCATGAGCAGTTCTTC. Its protein product is CASGPGHEQFF.

This clonotype was recorded at least ten times. The chain uses TRBV5-1 and TRBJ1-6, with D possibly TRBD1 on 5 matching bases. V lost 4 bases and J 9 bases, leaving 8 bases between the germline ends. The germline V gene has CDR1 SGHRS and CDR2 YFSETQ. The CDR3 is 12 amino acids. In DNA form, the CDR3 reads TGCGCCAGCAGCCCCGGGGGTTCACCCCTCCACTTT. As protein: CASSPGGSPLHF.

The chain couples TRBV7-9 to TRBJ2-2, with D unclear. The V end lost 5 bases, the J end lost 6 bases, and 7 bases lay between the germline ends. In germline, CDR1 is SEHNR, CDR2 FQNEAQ (reference sequence). This CDR3 is built from 12 residues. The CDR3 DNA sequence: TGTGCCAGCAGCCAAGATTCCGGGGAGCTGTTTTTT. Amino acids: CASSQDSGELFF.

V gene TRBV20-1 combines with J gene TRBJ2-1, with TRBD2 matching over 9 bases. Per germline, CDR1 DFQATT and CDR2 SNEGSKA (reference sequence). The length of the CDR3 is 14 residues. Trimming took 5 bases from V and 4 from J; bases not matched to a gene: 6. The CDR3: CSAGFSGSYNEQFF. CDR3 nucleotides: TGCAGTGCTGGGTTTAGCGGGAGTTACAATGAGCAGTTCTTC.

This clonotype was detected a few times. The V and J genes are TRBV27 and TRBJ2-7, with D perhaps TRBD2 (5 bases). Per germline, CDR1 MNHEY and CDR2 SMNVEV (reference sequence). CDR3 length: 14 residues. V was trimmed by 6 bases and J by 3 bases, leaving 15 bases between them. The CDR3 nucleotides are TGTGCCAGCAGCCCTGTGGGAAGCGGCTACGAGCAGTACTTC. Translation: CASSPVGSGYEQYF.

This clonotype turned up a few times. This chain uses TRBV13 with TRBJ1-1; D gene unclear. Germline-derived CDR1 and CDR2 are PRHDT and FYEKMQ (reference sequence). This CDR3 is built from 15 residues. With 5 bases removed from V and 0 bases from J, the gap between germline ends came to 13 bases. The CDR3 nucleotides read TGTGCCAGCAGCGCCAAACAGATGATGAACACTGAAGCTTTCTTT. Amino acids: CASSAKQMMNTEAFF.

Ten or more counts support this clonotype. The chain carries TRBV30 and TRBJ2-6, with D unresolved. The CDR3 sequence is 12 residues long. The germline CDR1 and CDR2 sequences are GTSNPN and SVGIG (reference sequence). V lost 4 bases to trimming and J lost 1 base, with 2 bases between them. CDR3 loop: CAWISGANVLTF. As DNA, the CDR3 is TGTGCCTGGATATCTGGGGCCAACGTCCTGACTTTC.

As for this clonotype: A much larger clone sits a single nucleotide away, making a read error possible. J is TRBJ2-4 and V is TRBV6-2 or TRBV6-3, with 7 bases lining up with TRBD2. V dropped 4 bases and J dropped 3; count of bases not matched to a gene: 3. The CDR3 runs 14 residues. In germline, CDR1 is MNHEY, CDR2 SVGEGT. In DNA, the CDR3 is TGTGCCAGCAGTTGGGAGGGCGTCAAAAACATTCAGTACTTC. This translates into CASSWEGVKNIQYF.

The chain links TRBV12-3 or TRBV12-4 to TRBJ1-2; weak D call: TRBD1 (5 bases). The CDR3 has 13 amino acids. V lost 3 bases, J lost 6 bases, and 11 bases lay in between. CDR3 nucleotide sequence: TGTGCCAGCAGTTTTGGGGCAGATGATGGCTACACCTTC. Translated: CASSFGADDGYTF.

V gene TRBV28 combines with J gene TRBJ1-2, with D possibly matching TRBD1 (5 bases). V lost 3 bases and J 7 bases, leaving 15 bases between the germline ends. The CDR3 runs to 14 residues. Germline V lookup: CDR1 MDHEN, CDR2 SYDVKM. The CDR3 loop is CASSFQGLGSGYTF. CDR3 coding DNA: TGTGCCAGCAGTTTTCAGGGCCTCGGGAGTGGCTACACCTTC.

This clonotype turned up a few times. This chain connects TRBV7-9 to TRBJ2-1; the match to TRBD2 covers 12 bases. This CDR3 spans 18 amino acids. V shed 7 bases and J 0 bases; nucleotides not matched to a gene: 10. CDR1 and CDR2 (germline): SEHNR, FQNEAQ (reference sequence). The CDR3 sequence: CASNYTSGRSLSYNEQFF. The CDR3 DNA follows: TGTGCCAGCAACTATACTAGCGGGAGGTCGCTCTCCTACAATGAGCAGTTCTTC.

Turning to this clonotype: A single base separates this from a much larger clone, so it may be a read error. The chain combines TRBV24-1 with TRBJ2-2; D remains unclear. This CDR3 is 15 amino acids long. Per germline, CDR1 KGHDR and CDR2 SFDVKD. V lost 5 bases and J lost 0, with 9 bases in between. The CDR3 DNA follows: TGTGCCACCAGTGGCCGTGACGCGAACACCGGGGAGCTGTTTTTT. This encodes CATSGRDANTGELFF.

There are many counts of this clonotype. The chain links TRBV4-2 to TRBJ2-3; 8 bases map to TRBD2. Trimming cost V 8 bases and J 0 bases; bases outside gene matches: 10. Germline V gene lookup returns CDR1 LGHNA and CDR2 YNFKEQ. The CDR3 is made up of 16 amino acids. The CDR3 DNA follows: TGTGCCAGCGGACTGACTAGCGTCTTAAGCACAGATACGCAGTATTTT. Translation: CASGLTSVLSTDTQYF.

Regarding this clonotype: One base away lies a much larger clone, so this may be a sequencing read error. The chain employs TRBV6-5 and TRBJ2-3; TRBD2 aligns across 7 bases. Germline loops: CDR1 MNHEY, CDR2 SVGAGI. This CDR3 region has 15 residues. The CDR3 region is CASSYAGEGPDTRYF. The CDR3 nucleotides read TGTGCCAGCAGTTACGCGGGAGAGGGTCCAGATACGCGGTATTTT.

This clonotype was picked up a small number of times. A much more abundant neighbour one base away suggests this may be a read error. V usage is TRBV13 and J usage is TRBJ2-3, with no clear D. V was shortened by 5 bases and J by 2 bases, with 14 bases between the two germline ends. The CDR3 totals 15 residues. CDR1 and CDR2 (germline): PRHDT, FYEKMQ (reference sequence). The CDR3 spells CASSTKGQYTDTQYF. DNA for the CDR3: TGTGCCAGCAGCACGAAAGGGCAGTACACAGATACGCAGTATTTT.

This clonotype was observed at least ten times. J is TRBJ2-2 and V is TRBV28; D is ambiguous. Germline CDR1 MDHEN, CDR2 SYDVKM. V lost 3 bases to trimming and J lost 1 base, with 18 bases between them. This CDR3 is 18 amino acids long. The CDR3 nucleotides read TGTGCCAGCAGTTTTTCGATGCTCGAGGAGTGGAACACCGGGGAGCTGTTTTTT. Residues: CASSFSMLEEWNTGELFF.

Note on this clonotype: This may stem from a read error, because a much larger clone lies one nucleotide away. The V gene is TRBV4-1, the J gene TRBJ2-7; D possibly corresponds to TRBD1 (6 bases). The CDR3 has 15 residues. V shed 4 bases and J shed 2 bases, with 15 bases lying between them. In germline, CDR1 is MGHRA, CDR2 YSYEKL. CDR3 loop: CASSLIQGSPYEQYF. The CDR3 nucleotides are TGCGCCAGCAGCCTAATTCAGGGGAGCCCCTACGAGCAGTACTTC.

This clonotype was seen repeatedly, ten times or more. The chain couples TRBV20-1 to TRBJ2-7; D unresolved. Germline V gene sequence: CDR1 DFQATT, CDR2 SNEGSKA (reference sequence). The CDR3 totals 13 residues. V dropped 0 bases and J dropped 0 bases, with 6 bases sitting between them. The CDR3 DNA is TGCAGTGCTAGAGAGCCAGACTCCTACGAGCAGTACTTC. It codes for CSAREPDSYEQYF.

The table lists this clonotype with many counts. The CDR3 loop is CASSPLAGGPIPGDEQFF. As DNA, the CDR3 is TGTGCCAGCAGCCCACTAGCGGGAGGGCCGATTCCTGGGGATGAGCAGTTCTTC. J is TRBJ2-1 and V is TRBV6-1; TRBD2 agrees at 13 bases. V shed 6 bases and J 8 bases; nucleotides not matched to a gene: 16. CDR3 length: 18 amino acids. In germline, CDR1 is MNHNS, CDR2 SASEGT.